The clone carrying this T cell receptor beta chain was seen at least ten times. Antigen specificity is unknown. These data belong to a study of neurological immune-mediated disorders. 5'RACE employing 10-nucleotide random UMIs yielded the cDNA. TCRdb reanalysed the 5' RACE reads using MiXCR and keeps one entry per CDR3 protein. The sample lists around 70,000 distinct CDR3 sequences, 5.2% occurring once. Germline CDR1 is LGHNA and CDR2 is YSLEER. CDR3 length equals 17 residues. Trimming took 0 bases from V and 1 from J; bases not matched to a gene: 6. Study-wide points: Repertoires from 18 of 34 multiple sclerosis patients grouped phylogenetically into a related-CDR3 cluster, suggesting a possible signature.

The V call is TRBV4-3, the J call TRBJ1-3; 7 bases are shared with TRBD1. Material for sequencing was PBMCs. The origin of this receptor is a man between 18 and 35 years old with multiple sclerosis. Here the CDR3 DNA reads TGCGCCAGCAGCCAAGATTTGCCGGGACAGTCTGGAAACACCATATATTTT. It codes for CASSQDLPGQSGNTIYF.